This T cell receptor (beta chain) was captured in a study of shared clonotypes between healthy human individuals. This table comes from immunoSEQ multiplex PCR, and its TCRdb copy is limited to in-frame clones, with some not included. The sample contains about 340,000 clones, less than 75% of which appear only once. V gave up 6 bases and J gave up 9 bases; unmatched junction bases: 12. This CDR3 is 14 amino acids long. Germline values: CDR1 SGDLS, CDR2 YYNGEE. Note on this clone: The antigen is undetermined.

Those who donated, Caucasian adults without exception, all lived in Nashville, Tennessee. Overall study results and limits: It was the non-shared clonotypes that had lower generation probabilities than clonotypes shared by all four donors. For naive CD4 cells, 5% to 6.5% of clonotypes were shared across a handful of donors.

The sample taken for sequencing was memory CD4+ T cells sorted from blood. As for subset: CD45RA-negative fraction. This TCR derives from a young man in good health. The V gene is TRBV9, the J gene TRBJ2-3; 8 bases fit TRBD1. CDR3 amino acids: CASNGGTGVETQYF. The CDR3 nucleotides read TGTGCCAGCAACGGAGGGACAGGTGTGGAGACGCAGTATTTT. The variable domain in full, with the rest retrieved from reference TRBV9 and TRBJ2-3, is DSGVTQTPKHLITATGQRVTLRCSPRSGDLSVYWYQQSLDQGLQFLIQYYNGEERAKGNILERFSAQQFPDLHSELNLSSLELGDSALYFCASNGGTGVETQYFGPGTRLTVL.